This is a list of T cell receptor beta chains from one sample in a study of human T cells and chemical hapten exposure. Each CDR3 protein gets one entry after TCRdb re-called the RACE reads with MiXCR. The table has 99,000 or so distinct CDR3 sequences, roughly a third seen once; the top ten hold about 2.9%. The input for sequencing was whole blood, taken in connection with sensitization to the hapten diphenylcyclopropenone (DPC). All receptors come from a man aged 35 to 55 with alopecia areata. Some clones in this sample may be carry-over from other donors' samples. Each CDR3 is given with its conserved first and last residue. A D gene is named only where the DNA matches it firmly. Size is stated for part of the rows, as once, few or many counts, or as a class when the clone is expanded.

v_gene,d_gene,j_gene,abundance,CDR3nt,CDR3aa
TRBV20-1,.,TRBJ1-1,.,TGCAGTGCCCAGAGGCCCTCTACGGACCAAGCTTTCTTT,CSAQRPSTDQAFF
TRBV28,.,TRBJ1-1,few,TGTGCCAGCAGTCCCGGACACTTAGTGAACACTGAAGCTTTCTTT,CASSPGHLVNTEAFF
TRBV7-2,.,TRBJ1-5,.,TGTGCCAGCAGCTTAAATCAGGGCAATCAGCCCCAGCATTTT,CASSLNQGNQPQHF
TRBV7-2,TRBD2,TRBJ2-2,few,TGTGCCAGCAGTTTCACTAGCGGAAACACCGGGGAGCTGTTTTTT,CASSFTSGNTGELFF
TRBV7-2,.,TRBJ1-5,.,TGTGCCAGCAGCTTAGCCCCAGGGCTCAATCAGCCCCAGCATTTT,CASSLAPGLNQPQHF
TRBV7-2,TRBD2,TRBJ2-2,.,TGTGCCAGCGGACTAGCGGGAGGGACCGGGGAGCTGTTTTTT,CASGLAGGTGELFF
TRBV7-9,.,TRBJ1-1,many,TGTGCCAGCAGCTTAAGCTCAGCGGGAACTGAAGCTTTCTTT,CASSLSSAGTEAFF
TRBV6-1,.,TRBJ1-1,.,TGTGCCAGCAGTGACAGGGGAAATATGAACACTGAAGCTTTCTTT,CASSDRGNMNTEAFF
TRBV3-1,.,TRBJ1-2,.,TGTGCCAGCAGCCATTCCGCTACGGCTAGATCCACCTATGGCTACACCTTC,CASSHSATARSTYGYTF
TRBV5-1,TRBD1,TRBJ2-5,.,TGCGCCAGCAGCTTGGATATCAGGGGGTCTGAGACCCAGTACTTC,CASSLDIRGSETQYF
TRBV28,TRBD1,TRBJ1-4,few,TGTGCCAGCGGAACAGGGGGGAGTGGTGAAAAACTGTTTTTT,CASGTGGSGEKLFF
TRBV4-3,TRBD2,TRBJ2-1,.,TGCGCCAGCAGCCAAGAGGGAAGCGGGAGTAATGAGCAGTTCTTC,CASSQEGSGSNEQFF
TRBV5-4,.,TRBJ2-3,once,TGTGCCAGCAACCGCGGGTCGGATACGCAGTATTTT,CASNRGSDTQYF
TRBV7-9,.,TRBJ1-4,.,TGTGCCAGCAGCCGTGGGGGGTCGGAAAAACTGTTTTTT,CASSRGGSEKLFF
TRBV20-1,TRBD2,TRBJ2-7,.,TGCAGTGCTCCGATAGCGGGAGGGAAGTACGAGCAGTACTTC,CSAPIAGGKYEQYF
TRBV7-9,.,TRBJ2-1,.,TGTGCCAGCAGCCCACTAGTATACCCCTACAATGAGCAGTTCTTC,CASSPLVYPYNEQFF
TRBV5-1,.,TRBJ2-5,.,TGCGCCAGCAGCTTTGCCCGGGGGCCGGGGCAAGAGACCCAGTACTTC,CASSFARGPGQETQYF
TRBV24-1,.,TRBJ2-5,.,TGTGCCACCAGTGACCACTGGACAGACCAAGAGACCCAGTACTTC,CATSDHWTDQETQYF
TRBV11-2,.,TRBJ2-3,.,TGTGCCAGCAGCTTGGACCGACGTGAGGATACGCAGTATTTT,CASSLDRREDTQYF
TRBV6-5,.,TRBJ2-1,.,TGTGCCAGCAGAAAGACAGAGGGGAGCTCCTACAATGAGCAGTTCTTC,CASRKTEGSSYNEQFF
TRBV6-5,TRBD2,TRBJ2-1,.,TGTGCCAGCAGTTACTCCCGACCCGGGACTGGAGCGGGAAGGTATGAGCAGTTCTTC,CASSYSRPGTGAGRYEQFF
TRBV30,TRBD2,TRBJ2-1,.,TGTGCCTGGAGTGTACAGGCTAGCGGACCTTACAATGAGCAGTTCTTC,CAWSVQASGPYNEQFF
TRBV6-2/TRBV6-3,TRBD1,TRBJ1-5,.,TGTGCCAGCAGTCCGCCGGGACAGGGCCTCCTTAGCAATCAGCCCCAGCATTTT,CASSPPGQGLLSNQPQHF
TRBV29-1,.,TRBJ2-2,.,TGCAGCGTTGTCTTACCGAAGAACACCGGGGAGCTGTTTTTT,CSVVLPKNTGELFF
TRBV20-1,.,TRBJ2-3,.,TGCAGTGCTAGTGATCCCGTTGGGGGTAGCACAGATACGCAGTATTTT,CSASDPVGGSTDTQYF
TRBV5-1,.,TRBJ1-1,.,TGCGCCAGCAGCTTGGGACAGGCGTGGACTGAAGCTTTCTTT,CASSLGQAWTEAFF